The next 32 T cell receptor beta chains were all read from a single sample in a study of blood T cell repertoires in COVID-19. Generated by immunoSEQ multiplex PCR, the TCRdb table keeps only in-frame clones and is missing some. Altogether approximately 97,000 clones are present, about nine tenths being singletons, with the ten largest covering 1.5% to 2%. Material for sequencing was peripheral blood. These receptors originate from a man aged 55 to 70 with acute or convalescent COVID-19.

The chain carries TRBV29-1 and TRBJ1-1, with D possibly TRBD1 on 5 matching bases. Germline CDR1 and CDR2: SQVTM and ANQGSEA. Between the trimmed V and J ends, which lost 4 bases and 0 bases, there was a span of 9 bases. The CDR3 is made up of 13 amino acids. The CDR3 loop reads CSVGTPMNTEAFF. For the CDR3, the DNA is TGCAGCGTTGGGACACCTATGAACACTGAAGCTTTCTTT.

This clone has a single count. This sequence joins TRBV18 and TRBJ1-6; D uncertain. Trimming removed 4 bases at V and 3 bases at J, with 4 bases between. CDR1 and CDR2 (germline): KGHSH, LQKENI. This CDR3 comprises 13 residues. The CDR3, as DNA: TGTGCCAGCTCACAGCACTATAATTCACCCCTCCACTTT. Translated: CASSQHYNSPLHF.

V is TRBV19 and J is TRBJ1-5; D is ambiguous. The CDR3 covers 15 residues. Germline CDR1 is LNHDA and CDR2 is SQIVND (reference sequence). Trimming shortened V by 6 bases and J by 9 bases, and 21 bases separated the two germline ends. The CDR3 bases are TGTGCCAGTAGACGGCAAGCCGTACGGGATCGGCCCCAGCATTTT. This codes for CASRRQAVRDRPQHF.

This clone was observed a few times. The sample has other DNA sequences that encode this CDR3 too. The chain joins TRBV19 to TRBJ1-2, with TRBD1 matching over 8 bases. Per the germline V gene, CDR1 is LNHDA and CDR2 is SQIVND (reference sequence). CDR3 length: 16 amino acids. Trimming took 3 bases from V and 1 from J; bases not matched to a gene: 7. The CDR3 coding sequence is TGTGCCAGTAGTATTGGGGACAGGTTCTTTAACTATGGCTACACCTTC. Its translation: CASSIGDRFFNYGYTF. The variable domain in full, completed from reference TRBV19 and TRBJ1-2, reads DGGITQSPKYLFRKEGQNVTLSCEQNLNHDAMYWYRQDPGQGLRLIYYSQIVNDFQKGDIAEGYSVSREKKESFPLTVTSAQKNPTAFYLCASSIGDRFFNYGYTFGSGTRLTVV.

The rearrangement joins TRBV3-1 (or the pseudogene TRBV3-2) to TRBJ1-2; 10 bases are shared with TRBD1. The CDR3 length is 15 residues. Germline CDR1 is LGHDT and CDR2 is YNNKEL (reference sequence). J was trimmed by 2 bases and V by 2 bases; bases with no gene match: 2. CDR3: CASSQKTGGNYGYTF. In nucleotides, the CDR3 is TGTGCCAGCAGCCAAAAGACAGGGGGCAACTATGGCTACACCTTC.

V and J are TRBV7-9 and TRBJ2-6, with 11 bases fitting TRBD1. The CDR3 is 17 amino acids. V was pared by 1 base and J by 2 bases, with 1 base of the junction left unmatched. CDR1 and CDR2 (germline): SEHNR, FQNEAQ (reference sequence). The CDR3, as DNA: TGTGCCAGCAGCTTAGGGACAGGGGGCACTGGGGCCAACGTCCTGACTTTC. This codes for CASSLGTGGTGANVLTF.

The chain carries TRBV12-3 or TRBV12-4 and TRBJ1-5; no firm D call. The CDR3 has 13 residues. V dropped 3 bases and J dropped 0 bases, with 3 bases sitting between them. Here the CDR3 reads CASSLYSNQPQHF. The CDR3 region has the DNA TGTGCCAGCAGTTTGTATAGCAATCAGCCCCAGCATTTT.

Here the CDR3 DNA reads TGTGCCAGCAGCTTAGGGGCAGGAATTAACTATGGCTACACCTTC. Protein product: CASSLGAGINYGYTF. The genes are TRBV7-2 and TRBJ1-2; D is ambiguous. V lost 1 base, J lost 1 base, and 10 bases lay in between. The length of the CDR3 is 15 residues. The germline CDR1 and CDR2 sequences are SGHTA and FQGNSA.

This sequence joins TRBV2 and TRBJ1-1, with D perhaps matching TRBD1 (6 bases). CDR3 length: 13 residues. The germline gives CDR1 SNHLY, CDR2 FYNNEI. V was cut by 11 bases and J by 2 bases, with 15 bases left in between. This chain's CDR3 is CAHHGQTNTEAFF. The CDR3 DNA sequence: TGTGCCCACCACGGACAGACAAACACTGAAGCTTTCTTT.

The sample holds one count of this clone. The chain couples TRBV5-6 to TRBJ2-1, with a tentative D call TRBD2 (6 bases). This CDR3 comprises 15 residues. CDR1 is SGHDT and CDR2 is YYEEEE in the germline V gene. V dropped 4 bases and J dropped 6 bases, with 17 bases sitting between them. Here the CDR3 reads CASSPRSDYLNEQFF. The DNA of the CDR3 is TGTGCCAGCAGCCCCCGGTCGGACTACCTCAATGAGCAGTTCTTC.

In the case of this clone: Different DNA sequences within this sample yield the same CDR3. The chain couples TRBV5-1 to TRBJ2-2, with 11 nucleotides matching TRBD1. The CDR3 contains 16 residues. The germline V gene encodes CDR1 SGHRS and CDR2 YFSETQ. The V gene end was trimmed by 4 bases and the J gene end by 5 bases; junction bases not matched to a gene: 7. For the CDR3, the DNA is TGCGCCAGCAGCCGGGGACAGGGGGTGAAGACCGGGGAGCTGTTTTTT. Translation gives CASSRGQGVKTGELFF.

This clone was picked up many times. This chain uses TRBV7-9 with TRBJ2-5; 8 bases are a match to TRBD1. The CDR3 extends over 13 amino acids. The junction had 4 bases not matched to a gene; V was cut back by 6 bases and J by 4 bases. Germline CDR1 reads SEHNR; CDR2 reads FQNEAQ (reference sequence). Here the CDR3 DNA reads TGTGCCAGCAGTTCCAGGGGGCCAGAGACCCAGTACTTC. Protein: CASSSRGPETQYF.

A single count supports this clone. The CDR3 region is CASSLAGTRDSPLHF. The CDR3 bases are TGTGCCAGCAGCTTGGCAGGGACTCGCGATTCACCCCTCCACTTT. The chain links TRBV5-4 to TRBJ1-6; a possible D gene is TRBD1 (5 bases). The ends were cut back, 0 bases at V and 8 bases at J, with 12 bases in the middle. CDR1 and CDR2 from the germline V gene are SGHNT and YYREEE (reference sequence). This CDR3 is 15 amino acids long.

J is TRBJ2-5 and V is TRBV13, with 11 bases that match TRBD2. This CDR3 is built from 16 residues. Trimming removed 5 bases from V and 5 bases from J; junction bases left unmatched: 10. Germline V gives CDR1 PRHDT, CDR2 FYEKMQ (reference sequence). The CDR3 coding sequence is TGTGCCAGCAGCGGCGCGGGACTAGCGGTCCCGGAGACCCAGTACTTC. Translated, it gives CASSGAGLAVPETQYF.

The rearrangement uses TRBV27 and TRBJ2-1; 9 bases agree with TRBD1. This CDR3 has 15 amino acids. Germline CDR1 MNHEY, CDR2 SMNVEV (reference sequence). The J segment lost 3 bases and the V segment lost 6 bases, leaving 6 bases of the junction unmatched. In DNA, the CDR3 is TGTGCCAGCAGCAAGTCGGGACAGGGCTACAATGAGCAGTTCTTC. Translation: CASSKSGQGYNEQFF.

The genes are TRBV3-1 (or the pseudogene TRBV3-2) and TRBJ2-2; unclear D gene. V was clipped by 6 bases and J by 4 bases, with 18 bases between them. The CDR3 runs to 16 residues. From germline, CDR1 is LGHDT and CDR2 YNNKEL (reference sequence). CDR3 DNA: TGTGCCAGCAGTCCCGTGGGCAGGCCCATCACCGGGGAGCTGTTTTTT. Translating it yields CASSPVGRPITGELFF.

This chain connects TRBV5-1 to TRBJ2-3, with 7 bases lining up with TRBD1. CDR3 length: 14 amino acids. Germline V gene data show CDR1 as SGHRS and CDR2 as YFSETQ. The J segment lost 1 base and the V segment lost 3 bases, leaving 2 bases of the junction unmatched. The CDR3 loop is CASSWGTGTDTQYF. CDR3 coding DNA: TGCGCCAGCAGCTGGGGGACAGGCACAGATACGCAGTATTTT. The whole variable domain, filled in from reference TRBV5-1 and TRBJ2-3, reads KAGVTQTPRYLIKTRGQQVTLSCSPISGHRSVSWYQQTPGQGLQFLFEYFSETQRNKGNFPGRFSGRQFSNSRSEMNVSTLELGDSALYLCASSWGTGTDTQYFGPGTRLTVL.

V is TRBV2 and J is TRBJ1-1; D uncertain. The CDR3 length is 13 residues. The V gene lost 5 bases and the J gene lost 1 base, with 8 bases spanning the gap. The germline V gene encodes CDR1 SNHLY and CDR2 FYNNEI. The DNA of the CDR3 is TGTGCCAGCAGTTTTAATCGGAACACTGAAGCTTTCTTT. Amino acids: CASSFNRNTEAFF.

This clone turned up a few times. The chain joins TRBV5-6 to TRBJ1-2; D possibly corresponds to TRBD1 (5 bases). The CDR3 consists of 15 residues. V lost 4 bases to trimming and J lost 0 bases, with 13 bases between them. Germline-derived CDR1 and CDR2 are SGHDT and YYEEEE. This chain's CDR3 is CASSLRGGANYGYTF. The DNA for the CDR3 is TGTGCCAGCAGCCTCCGGGGGGGAGCTAACTATGGCTACACCTTC.

The chain uses TRBV4-2 and TRBJ2-1, with D hard to call. CDR3 size: 14 residues. CDR1 is LGHNA, CDR2 YNFKEQ, per germline. V was cut by 1 base and J by 7 bases, with 11 bases left in between. This CDR3 reads CASSQGLVSNEQFF. CDR3 bases: TGTGCCAGCAGCCAAGGGCTAGTATCAAATGAGCAGTTCTTC.

The CDR3 DNA sequence: TGTGCCAGCAGGACGACGGGACAGGGAGACTACACCTTC. It codes for CASRTTGQGDYTF. The chain employs TRBV7-9 and TRBJ1-2; the match to TRBD1 covers 9 bases. This CDR3 is built from 13 residues. The V gene's germline CDR1 is SEHNR and CDR2 FQNEAQ (reference sequence). The junction had 9 bases not matched to a gene; V was cut back by 6 bases and J by 10 bases.

This chain links TRBV7-2 with TRBJ1-6, with 8 nucleotides matching TRBD1. CDR3 length: 14 residues. Germline V lookup: CDR1 SGHTA, CDR2 FQGNSA. The junction had 7 bases not matched to a gene; V was cut back by 5 bases and J by 10 bases. The CDR3 protein is CASSADRGRSPLHF. The CDR3 nucleotides are TGTGCCAGCAGCGCAGACAGGGGAAGGTCACCCCTCCACTTT.

The chain uses TRBV5-8 and TRBJ1-2; D is perhaps TRBD1 (5 bases). From germline, CDR1 is SGHTS and CDR2 YDEGEE. The CDR3 loop spans 12 amino acids. V was shortened by 5 bases and J by 5 bases, with 10 bases between the two germline ends. CDR3 DNA: TGTGCCAGCAGTCAGGGTCGGTATGGCTACACCTTC. Translated, it gives CASSQGRYGYTF.

V and J are TRBV18 and TRBJ1-2; D unclear. The CDR3 extends over 12 amino acids. V was shortened by 3 bases and J by 6 bases, with 8 bases between the two germline ends. Per the germline V gene, CDR1 is KGHSH and CDR2 is LQKENI. The CDR3 DNA follows: TGTGCCAGCTCACCCCAACTAGATGGCTACACCTTC. The encoded protein is CASSPQLDGYTF.

This sequence joins TRBV19 and TRBJ1-3; D might be TRBD1 (6 bases). Per germline, CDR1 LNHDA and CDR2 SQIVND (reference sequence). The CDR3 consists of 15 residues. Trimming stripped 6 bases from V and 4 bases from J, with 16 bases between. The CDR3 nucleotides read TGTGCCAGTAGCAAGACCTCGGACAGAGGAAACACCATATATTTT. Residues: CASSKTSDRGNTIYF.

V and J are TRBV28 and TRBJ1-5, with TRBD1 matching over 11 bases. J lost 6 bases, V lost 2 bases, and 6 bases had no gene match. This CDR3 spans 16 amino acids. CDR1 MDHEN and CDR2 SYDVKM come from the germline V gene. The CDR3 DNA sequence: TGTGCCAGCAGTTTAATGGGGACAGGGGGTATTCAGCCCCAGCATTTT. This sequence encodes CASSLMGTGGIQPQHF.

V gene TRBV19 combines with J gene TRBJ1-2, with D hard to call. The CDR3 runs to 13 residues. Trimming removed 6 bases from V and 0 bases from J, with 8 bases in between. Germline CDR1 is LNHDA and CDR2 is SQIVND (reference sequence). CDR3 DNA: TGTGCCAGTAGGGTTACTCCTAACTATGGCTACACCTTC. Its protein product is CASRVTPNYGYTF.

This clone was seen a few times. The rearrangement uses TRBV12-3 or TRBV12-4 and TRBJ1-5, with 7 bases aligning to TRBD1. CDR3 length: 12 residues. Germline trimming cut 3 bases from V and 9 bases from J; bases unmatched to any gene: 2. The CDR3 sequence is CASSLNRGPQHF. CDR3 DNA sequence: TGTGCCAGCAGTTTGAACAGGGGGCCCCAGCATTTT.

CDR3 residues: CASSLPQGAVTEAFF. The DNA of the CDR3 is TGTGCCAGCAGCCTTCCCCAGGGGGCGGTCACTGAAGCTTTCTTT. This chain joins TRBV3-1 (or the pseudogene TRBV3-2) and TRBJ1-1; 8 bases map to TRBD1. CDR1 LGHDT and CDR2 YNNKEL come from the germline V gene (reference sequence). The length of the CDR3 is 15 residues. The V and J ends lost 4 bases and 4 bases, in that order; junction bases with no gene match: 8.

This chain links TRBV10-3 with TRBJ1-6; D is perhaps TRBD1 (5 bases). The CDR3 length is 13 residues. Germline V gene lookup returns CDR1 ENHRY and CDR2 SYGVKD. V was trimmed by 0 bases and J by 11 bases, leaving 8 bases between them. The CDR3 nucleotides are TGTGCCATCAGTGAGTCAGGGGCAGCACCCCTCCACTTT. Its translation: CAISESGAAPLHF.

The chain employs TRBV3-1 (or the pseudogene TRBV3-2) and TRBJ2-7; the D gene is possibly TRBD2 (6 bases). Germline values: CDR1 LGHDT, CDR2 YNNKEL (reference sequence). V was trimmed by 1 base and J by 6 bases, leaving 7 bases between them. The length of the CDR3 is 12 residues. In nucleotides, the CDR3 is TGTGCCAGCAGCCAAGTTAGCGGCGAGCAGTACGTC. This translates into CASSQVSGEQYV.

The chain links TRBV27 to TRBJ1-5; possibly TRBD1 for D (6 bases). Trimming shortened V by 5 bases and J by 3 bases, and 11 bases separated the two germline ends. Per germline, CDR1 MNHEY and CDR2 SMNVEV (reference sequence). The CDR3 is 14 residues long. In DNA, the CDR3 is TGTGCCAGCAGTCCCGACAGGTCCAATCAGCCCCAGCATTTT. Its protein product is CASSPDRSNQPQHF.